Presented here are 27 T cell receptor beta chains from one specimen sequenced in a study of cytomegalovirus exposure and HLA in healthy donors (dated by TCRdb to between 2016 and 2019). The library came from the immunoSEQ multiplex PCR assay. Drawn from immuneACCESS, this table holds only the in-frame rearrangements with V and J called that TCRdb kept. Clones are partly lost; checked studies trace under half to an unresolved V gene and leave the rest unexplained. The sample has about 74,000 clones on record, 94% of them singletons. The biggest ten clones account for approximately 2% of the sample. Input material: PBMCs. The receptors here all came from a woman in her late teens or twenties in good health and CMV-seropositive.

This clone has just one count. This sequence joins TRBV7-2 and TRBJ2-7, with TRBD1 identical over 9 bases. The CDR3 covers 14 residues. Germline V lookup: CDR1 SGHTA, CDR2 FQGNSA. V was clipped by 2 bases and J by 6 bases; unmatched bases: 5. The CDR3 spells CASSLSQGAGEQYF. The CDR3 DNA reads as TGTGCCAGCAGCTTATCACAGGGGGCGGGCGAGCAGTACTTC.

The gene calls are TRBV19 and TRBJ1-1; 8 bases match TRBD1. CDR1 and CDR2 from the germline V gene are LNHDA and SQIVND (reference sequence). The CDR3 has 17 residues. The junction had 15 bases not matched to a gene; V was cut back by 6 bases and J by 3 bases. The CDR3 protein is CASSPVGQEDPDTEAFF. CDR3 nucleotide sequence: TGTGCCAGTAGCCCGGTGGGACAGGAGGATCCCGACACTGAAGCTTTCTTT. The full variable domain, in which reference TRBV19 and TRBJ1-1 provide the parts outside the CDR3, is DGGITQSPKYLFRKEGQNVTLSCEQNLNHDAMYWYRQDPGQGLRLIYYSQIVNDFQKGDIAEGYSVSREKKESFPLTVTSAQKNPTAFYLCASSPVGQEDPDTEAFFGQGTRLTVV.

Only one count was recorded for this clone. This sequence joins TRBV4-2 and TRBJ2-5; D is undetermined. The CDR3 runs to 15 residues. Germline CDR1 LGHNA, CDR2 YNFKEQ. Trimming stripped 2 bases from V and 4 bases from J, with 14 bases between. CDR3 nucleotide sequence: TGTGCCAGCAGCCAAATAGATACCGGTGGAGAGACCCAGTACTTC. Its protein is CASSQIDTGGETQYF.

The chain carries TRBV7-9 and TRBJ2-1; D is possibly TRBD2 (5 bases). Trimming pared 10 bases from V and 0 bases from J, leaving 13 bases between. Germline assignment: CDR1 SEHNR and CDR2 FQNEAQ (reference sequence). The length of the CDR3 is 14 residues. CDR3 bases: TGTGCCATCCCTAAAGGGAGCTCCTACAATGAGCAGTTCTTC. Its protein product is CAIPKGSSYNEQFF.

Comment on this clone: The junction departs from the called germline gene at one end, perhaps through a read error. The chain employs TRBV11-3 and TRBJ2-7; TRBD1 might be the D (5 bases). The V gene's germline CDR1 is SGHNT and CDR2 YENEEA. This CDR3 has 13 amino acids. In nucleotides, the CDR3 is TGTGCCAGCAGCTTTTTCAGCGACTCACAGGTAAGCTTC. It encodes CASSFFSDSQVSF.

This clone was counted a single time. The J gene is TRBJ2-3, the V gene TRBV6-5; 8 bases line up with TRBD1. The CDR3 has 14 residues. CDR1 and CDR2 (germline): MNHEY, SVGAGI. The J segment lost 6 bases and the V segment lost 6 bases, leaving 8 bases of the junction unmatched. The CDR3 here is CASRTTGESDTQYF. In nucleotides, the CDR3 is TGTGCCAGCAGGACGACAGGGGAGTCGGATACGCAGTATTTT.

This chain links TRBV5-6 with TRBJ1-1; TRBD1 matches 7 bases. The CDR3 consists of 14 residues. With V trimmed by 0 bases and J by 3 bases, 2 bases remained unmatched. CDR1 and CDR2 (germline): SGHDT, YYEEEE. As DNA, the CDR3 is TGTGCCAGCAGCTTGGTAGACAGGGACACTGAAGCTTTCTTT. Residues: CASSLVDRDTEAFF.

The chain carries TRBV6-6 and TRBJ2-1; TRBD2 matches at 11 bases. The V segment lost 2 bases and the J segment 10 bases; nucleotides outside the gene matches: 10. This CDR3 has 16 residues. Per germline, CDR1 MNHNY and CDR2 SVGAGI (reference sequence). The CDR3 region is CASSYKTSGRLGEQFF. The CDR3 DNA follows: TGTGCCAGCAGTTACAAAACTAGCGGGAGATTAGGAGAGCAGTTCTTC.

This rearrangement joins TRBV11-2 to TRBJ2-1; no definite D call. The CDR3 is 14 residues long. CDR1 is SGHAT and CDR2 is FQNNGV in the germline V gene. The ends were cut back, 8 bases at V and 1 base at J, with 12 bases in the middle. CDR3 bases: TGTGCCAGCCAAAAGGAGTTTTCCTACAATGAGCAGTTCTTC. It translates to CASQKEFSYNEQFF. Combining the CDR3 with reference TRBV11-2 and TRBJ2-1 gives the whole variable domain EAGVAQSPRYKIIEKRQSVAFWCNPISGHATLYWYQQILGQGPKLLIQFQNNGVVDDSQLPKDRFSAERLKGVDSTLKIQPAKLEDSAVYLCASQKEFSYNEQFFGPGTRLTVL.

The chain joins TRBV7-3 to TRBJ2-1; 9 bases match TRBD1. Germline loops: CDR1 SGHTA, CDR2 FQGTGA. Losses at the gene ends were 3 bases for V and 3 bases for J; bases not matched to a gene: 0. There are 14 residues in the CDR3. The CDR3 DNA reads TGTGCCAGCAGCTTGACAGGGGGCTACAATGAGCAGTTCTTC. This encodes CASSLTGGYNEQFF.

The chain uses TRBV9 and TRBJ1-2, with 9 bases that match TRBD1. The CDR3 consists of 15 residues. Losses at the gene ends were 3 bases for V and 8 bases for J; bases not matched to a gene: 11. In germline, CDR1 is SGDLS, CDR2 YYNGEE. Here the CDR3 reads CASSAGGQGSWGYTF. CDR3 in DNA: TGTGCCAGCAGCGCCGGGGGACAGGGTTCTTGGGGCTACACCTTC.

The V call is TRBV10-2, the J call TRBJ2-1; TRBD2 agrees at 9 bases. There are 15 residues in the CDR3. In germline, CDR1 is WSHSY, CDR2 SAAADI. Losses at the gene ends were 2 bases for V and 9 bases for J; bases not matched to a gene: 8. For the CDR3, the DNA is TGCGCCAGCAGTGAGGTTTTAGCGGGAGTCGGTGAGCAGTTCTTC. Protein sequence: CASSEVLAGVGEQFF.

The V call is TRBV9, the J call TRBJ2-1; possibly TRBD2 for D (5 bases). CDR3 length: 12 residues. The germline V gene has CDR1 SGDLS and CDR2 YYNGEE. Trimming stripped 3 bases from V and 9 bases from J, with 10 bases between. The CDR3 DNA reads as TGTGCCAGCAGCGCTAGCCCCGGTGAGCAGTTCTTC. Protein product: CASSASPGEQFF.

As regards this clone: At the DNA level, this CDR3 is encoded by other sequences in the same sample as well. The chain couples TRBV2 to TRBJ1-5, with 7 bases identical to TRBD1. The V gene's germline CDR1 is SNHLY and CDR2 FYNNEI. This CDR3 comprises 14 residues. J gave up 2 bases and V 6 bases, and 4 bases lay outside the gene matches. Written as DNA, the CDR3 is TGTGCCAGCAGGGGAACAGGGGGCAATCAGCCCCAGCATTTT. It codes for CASRGTGGNQPQHF.

The rearrangement joins TRBV30 to TRBJ2-4, with a possible D match to TRBD2 (5 bases). Germline CDR1 and CDR2: GTSNPN and SVGIG (reference sequence). The CDR3 consists of 14 residues. Trimming left V 5 bases short and J 2 bases short, with 13 bases between. The CDR3 DNA is TGTGCCTGGGAAACTAGGAGACCCAAAAACATTCAGTACTTC. Protein: CAWETRRPKNIQYF.

V usage is TRBV5-1 and J usage is TRBJ2-3; 12 bases fit TRBD2. CDR3 length: 16 amino acids. V gave up 3 bases and J gave up 5 bases; unmatched junction bases: 7. Germline V CDR1 and CDR2: SGHRS, YFSETQ. CDR3 sequence reads: CASSSPSGRERDTQYF. The CDR3 bases are TGCGCCAGCAGCTCCCCTAGCGGGAGGGAGCGAGATACGCAGTATTTT.

The V and J genes are TRBV7-7 and TRBJ2-7; D remains unclear. Trimming pared 5 bases from V and 6 bases from J, leaving 8 bases between. The germline V gene encodes CDR1 SSHAT and CDR2 FNYEAQ (reference sequence). This CDR3 spans 11 amino acids. Here the CDR3 reads CASSPRREQYF. The CDR3 region has the DNA TGTGCCAGCAGCCCTAGGCGCGAGCAGTACTTC.

CDR3 DNA: TGCGCCAGCAGCCAGACAAGGACTCTAGCCAAAAACATTCAGTACTTC. Translation: CASSQTRTLAKNIQYF. The chain couples TRBV4-1 to TRBJ2-4, with D possibly being TRBD2 (5 bases). Germline CDR1 reads MGHRA; CDR2 reads YSYEKL. CDR3 length equals 16 residues. Trimming cost V 3 bases and J 0 bases, with 12 bases left between them.

J is TRBJ2-2 and V is TRBV5-1; 8 bases are shared with TRBD2. V gave up 4 bases and J gave up 5 bases; unmatched junction bases: 7. This CDR3 is 15 amino acids long. Looked up from germline, CDR1 is SGHRS and CDR2 is YFSETQ. Written as DNA, the CDR3 is TGCGCCAGCAGCGTAAGCGGGGGTCGGACCGGGGAGCTGTTTTTT. This encodes CASSVSGGRTGELFF.

On this clone itself: Within the sample, other DNA sequences also encode this same CDR3. J is TRBJ2-1 and V is TRBV19, with D uncertain. The V and J ends lost 1 base and 5 bases respectively, with 6 bases between them. Looked up from germline, CDR1 is LNHDA and CDR2 is SQIVND (reference sequence). The CDR3 is 13 residues long. CDR3 sequence reads: CASSIASNNEQFF. In DNA form, the CDR3 reads TGTGCCAGTAGTATAGCGAGTAACAATGAGCAGTTCTTC.

The gene calls are TRBV4-1 and TRBJ2-7, with 10 bases matching TRBD2. V lost 4 bases to trimming and J lost 4 bases; unmatched junction nucleotides: 7. The CDR3 runs to 15 residues. CDR1 is MGHRA and CDR2 is YSYEKL in the germline V gene. CDR3 in amino acids: CASSRGLAIRYEQYF. The CDR3 coding sequence is TGCGCCAGCAGCCGGGGACTAGCGATCAGGTACGAGCAGTACTTC.

The chain joins TRBV4-2 to TRBJ2-3, with D tentatively TRBD2 (6 bases). Per germline, CDR1 LGHNA and CDR2 YNFKEQ. CDR3 length equals 14 residues. V gave up 4 bases and J gave up 3 bases, with 11 bases separating them. The CDR3 protein is CASSPGTFTDTQYF. DNA for the CDR3: TGTGCCAGCAGCCCTGGGACTTTTACAGATACGCAGTATTTT.

The chain is built from TRBV6-6 and TRBJ1-3; 7 nucleotides agree with TRBD1. This CDR3 has 16 residues. J gave up 3 bases and V 10 bases, and 15 bases lay outside the gene matches. The V gene's germline CDR1 is MNHNY and CDR2 SVGAGI (reference sequence). The CDR3 DNA reads as TGTGCCACGTGGGGATATGGGCAGGGGGGTGGAAACACCATATATTTT. Protein product: CATWGYGQGGGNTIYF.

This sequence joins TRBV10-3 and TRBJ2-7; D might be TRBD1 (6 bases). This CDR3 region has 15 residues. Trimming pared 9 bases from V and 5 bases from J, leaving 23 bases between. Germline loops: CDR1 ENHRY, CDR2 SYGVKD. The CDR3, as DNA: TGTGCCATAAATGACCCGGGACAAAAGCCGGACGAGCAGTACTTC. Translated: CAINDPGQKPDEQYF.

The chain carries TRBV9 and TRBJ2-2; D is unresolved. This CDR3 region has 17 residues. Germline V gives CDR1 SGDLS, CDR2 YYNGEE. Trimming left V 0 bases short and J 1 base short, with 13 bases between. The CDR3 reads CASSVAERGLNTGELFF. The DNA for the CDR3 is TGTGCCAGCAGCGTAGCTGAGAGAGGCTTGAACACCGGGGAGCTGTTTTTT. The variable domain in full, with the rest retrieved from reference TRBV9 and TRBJ2-2, is DSGVTQTPKHLITATGQRVTLRCSPRSGDLSVYWYQQSLDQGLQFLIQYYNGEERAKGNILERFSAQQFPDLHSELNLSSLELGDSALYFCASSVAERGLNTGELFFGEGSRLTVL.

Written as DNA, the CDR3 is TGTGCCAGCAGCCCCTGGGGGGACCTGAACACCGGGGAGCTGTTTTTT. Translation gives CASSPWGDLNTGELFF. This chain connects TRBV9 to TRBJ2-2; D is possibly TRBD2 (6 bases). Germline V CDR1 and CDR2: SGDLS, YYNGEE. CDR3 length equals 16 residues. V was pared by 4 bases and J by 1 base, with 14 bases between.

The CDR3 nucleotides read TGTGCCAGCAGCTTAGATGGACTAGCGGGGTCCTCCTACAATGAGCAGTTCTTC. Its protein product is CASSLDGLAGSSYNEQFF. V usage is TRBV11-3 and J usage is TRBJ2-1, with 12 bases identical to TRBD2. The CDR3 runs 18 residues. Germline CDR1 is SGHNT and CDR2 is YENEEA. V shed 0 bases, J shed 0 bases, and the junction held 3 bases outside the gene matches.